This T cell receptor (beta chain) originates from a study of metastatic and nonmetastatic thyroid tumors. As for the study in general: Repertoire data that came from the blood and tumor or nodule tissue of malignant and benign thyroid patients were compared.

Whole-study results and caveats: The reported finding was significantly higher TCR beta diversity in malignant thyroid tumors relative to benign nodules, in blood and tumor.

This clone appeared many times. No antigen is known for it. With MiXCR, TCRdb called clones anew from the PCR reads. The sample lists under 40,000 clones, about a sixth seen once, with about 6.8% in the top ten. No patient had received any treatment before thyroid surgery. V was trimmed by 5 bases and J by 7 bases, leaving 17 bases between them. The CDR3 spans 15 residues. From germline, CDR1 is SEHNR and CDR2 FQNEAQ (reference sequence). Source material: blood. The source is a male donor with papillary thyroid cancer or a benign thyroid nodule (not recorded which). Some clones in this sample may be carry-over from other donors' samples. The chain recombines TRBV7-9 with TRBJ1-4; D call uncertain. CDR3 residues: CASSATAPSGEKLFF. The CDR3, as DNA: TGTGCCAGCAGCGCAACGGCGCCCTCGGGTGAAAAACTGTTTTTT.